Given below is one T cell receptor (beta chain) in context. Its matching antigen is unknown. These data originate in a study of early T cells in non-severe SARS-CoV-2 infection. On the study more broadly: RNA in bulk from unsorted whole blood was sequenced, and chains were unpaired. Study-wide findings and caveats: VDJdb matching favored anti-spike CD8 responses, missing private and CD4 specificities.

As part of library construction, unique molecular identifiers were attached to individual cDNA molecules. A single record per CDR3 protein comes from TCRdb applying MiXCR to the 5' RACE reads. The top ten hold 4% to 5% of the sample, which has approximately 76,000 distinct CDR3 sequences, about 11% seen once. The sample consisted of whole blood. This TCR came from an adult who was a healthcare worker with PCR-confirmed SARS-CoV-2 infection or an uninfected control (not recorded which).

CDR3 region: CASSPGTSTKETQYF. Here the CDR3 DNA reads TGTGCCAGCTCACCTGGGACTAGTACTAAAGAGACCCAGTACTTC. V usage is TRBV18 and J usage is TRBJ2-5, with TRBD2 identical over 8 bases. In germline, CDR1 is KGHSH, CDR2 LQKENI. With 3 bases clipped from V and 3 bases from J, the junction kept 6 bases outside the gene matches. This CDR3 region has 15 residues.